Each of the 21 T cell receptor beta chains below was sequenced from the same sample in a study of long-term antiretroviral therapy in people with HIV. Researchers report immunoSEQ v3.0 was run at survey level. Here immunoSEQ multiplex PCR was the method, and the copy in TCRdb shows in-frame clones only, minus some. The sample holds under 30,000 clones, roughly 96% seen once. The specimen was unsorted PBMCs, collected more than 6 years after starting antiretroviral therapy. These receptor sequences come from a man aged 30-40 years with HIV.

The rearrangement uses TRBV10-1 and TRBJ2-1; no clear D. Deletions cut 11 bases from V and 4 bases from J, with 18 bases between. CDR1 is WNHNN and CDR2 is SYGVQD in the germline V gene (reference sequence). This CDR3 has 14 residues. CDR3: CAGLDRGCYNEQFF. DNA of the CDR3: TGCGCCGGCCTAGATCGTGGATGTTACAATGAGCAGTTCTTC.

The CDR3 protein is CSVAPPNTEAFF. The CDR3 DNA follows: TGCAGCGTTGCCCCGCCGAACACTGAAGCTTTCTTT. This sequence joins TRBV29-1 and TRBJ1-1; D not certain. Germline CDR1 reads SQVTM; CDR2 reads ANQGSEA. Trimming took off 4 bases at V and 1 base at J, with 7 bases between the two ends. The CDR3 has 12 amino acids. Looking up the rest from reference TRBV29-1 and TRBJ1-1 gives the full variable domain: SAVISQKPSRDICQRGTSLTIQCQVDSQVTMMFWYRQQPGQSLTLIATANQGSEATYESGFVIDKFPISRPNLTFSTLTVSNMSPEDSSIYLCSVAPPNTEAFFGQGTRLTVV.

V gene TRBV7-3 combines with J gene TRBJ2-7, with 8 bases fitting TRBD2. V lost 2 bases, J lost 0 bases, and 3 bases stayed unmatched. This CDR3 region has 15 residues. Per germline, CDR1 SGHTA and CDR2 FQGTGA. CDR3 sequence reads: CASSLGSGSSYEQYF. The CDR3 coding sequence is TGTGCCAGCAGCTTAGGCAGCGGGAGCTCCTACGAGCAGTACTTC.

The gene calls are TRBV7-9 and TRBJ2-1; 9 bases fit TRBD1. The CDR3 length is 17 residues. Germline V CDR1 and CDR2: SEHNR, FQNEAQ (reference sequence). The junction had 7 bases not matched to a gene; V was cut back by 4 bases and J by 0 bases. For the CDR3, the DNA is TGTGCCAGCAGCTCGGACAGGGGCCCCTTCTCCTACAATGAGCAGTTCTTC. It is translated as CASSSDRGPFSYNEQFF.

The V gene is TRBV30, the J gene TRBJ2-7; D is unresolved. The CDR3 spans 15 residues. Germline V gene data show CDR1 as GTSNPN and CDR2 as SVGIG (reference sequence). V shed 3 bases and J shed 0 bases, with 15 bases lying between them. The CDR3 DNA sequence: TGTGCCTGGAGCCCCCCGAGATTAAACTCCTACGAGCAGTACTTC. Protein sequence: CAWSPPRLNSYEQYF.

This chain uses TRBV7-3 with TRBJ2-3; D gene unclear. V was clipped by 2 bases and J by 6 bases, with 15 bases between them. Germline CDR1 SGHTA, CDR2 FQGTGA. The CDR3 loop spans 15 amino acids. CDR3 bases: TGTGCCAGCAGCTTAGGCTACACCGTGCGGGATACGCAGTATTTT. Its protein is CASSLGYTVRDTQYF.

This chain links TRBV6-1 with TRBJ1-5; D remains unclear. The germline V and J ends were trimmed by 1 base and 0 bases, with 7 bases remaining between them. The germline V gene encodes CDR1 MNHNS and CDR2 SASEGT. There are 15 residues in the CDR3. CDR3 amino acids: CASSEDKYSNQPQHF. CDR3 in DNA: TGTGCCAGCAGTGAAGACAAGTATAGCAATCAGCCCCAGCATTTT.

The chain recombines TRBV6-4 with TRBJ2-1; 14 bases map to TRBD2. Germline V gives CDR1 MRHNA, CDR2 SNTAGT. J lost 8 bases, V lost 0 bases, and 6 bases had no gene match. The CDR3 runs 17 residues. The CDR3 region is CASSDSGTSGGVDEQFF. For the CDR3, the DNA is TGTGCCAGCAGTGACTCGGGGACTAGCGGGGGCGTGGATGAGCAGTTCTTC.

The V call is TRBV29-1, the J call TRBJ2-7, with 14 bases that match TRBD2. CDR3 length: 13 residues. The J segment lost 6 bases and the V segment lost 6 bases, leaving 4 bases of the junction unmatched. Germline CDR1 reads SQVTM; CDR2 reads ANQGSEA. CDR3 sequence: CSVATSGRGEQYF. DNA for the CDR3: TGCAGCGTCGCGACTAGCGGGAGGGGCGAGCAGTACTTC.

This chain uses TRBV11-1 with TRBJ2-3; no definite D call. V lost 3 bases to trimming and J lost 0 bases, with 13 bases between them. The V gene's germline CDR1 is SGHAT and CDR2 FQDESV (reference sequence). CDR3 length: 16 residues. CDR3 bases: TGTGCCAGCAGCTTCGGGCGAGAGTCTAGCACAGATACGCAGTATTTT. It specifies CASSFGRESSTDTQYF.

The V call is TRBV29-1, the J call TRBJ2-5; 10 positions agree with TRBD2. The CDR3 covers 13 residues. Germline CDR1 reads SQVTM; CDR2 reads ANQGSEA. Losses at the gene ends were 1 base for V and 7 bases for J; bases not matched to a gene: 3. The CDR3 here is CSVEGQREGTQYF. CDR3 DNA sequence: TGCAGCGTTGAAGGCCAGCGGGAGGGGACCCAGTACTTC.

V usage is TRBV28 and J usage is TRBJ2-7; either TRBD1 or TRBD2 may supply D (5 bases each). From germline, CDR1 is MDHEN and CDR2 SYDVKM. The CDR3 is 14 residues long. Trimming left V 8 bases short and J 5 bases short, with 19 bases between. In DNA, the CDR3 is TGTGCCAGCGTCCACTCGGTTGGGACGAACGAGCAGTACTTC. Its translation: CASVHSVGTNEQYF.

V and J are TRBV5-1 and TRBJ2-3; tentative D call: TRBD1 (6 bases). The V gene lost 4 bases and the J gene lost 6 bases, with 21 bases spanning the gap. Germline V CDR1 and CDR2: SGHRS, YFSETQ. This CDR3 contains 16 residues. In DNA form, the CDR3 reads TGCGCCAGCAGCCTCGATACAGGGACATTTCAGGATACGCAGTATTTT. This codes for CASSLDTGTFQDTQYF.

The chain combines TRBV27 with TRBJ2-7, with 11 bases matching TRBD1. Trimming took 8 bases from V and 4 from J; bases not matched to a gene: 13. Germline CDR1 MNHEY, CDR2 SMNVEV (reference sequence). The CDR3 contains 16 residues. CDR3 residues: CASRRGYGTGGYEQYF. Written as DNA, the CDR3 is TGTGCCAGCCGGAGGGGATACGGGACAGGGGGTTACGAGCAGTACTTC.

The chain uses TRBV6-1 and TRBJ2-6; D remains ambiguous. Trimming pared 5 bases from V and 0 bases from J, leaving 5 bases between. This CDR3 is built from 14 residues. The germline CDR1 and CDR2 sequences are MNHNS and SASEGT. DNA of the CDR3: TGTGCCAGCAGTTTTGCCTCTGGGGCCAACGTCCTGACTTTC. It translates to CASSFASGANVLTF.

The rearrangement joins TRBV7-9 to TRBJ2-7; D remains ambiguous. From germline, CDR1 is SEHNR and CDR2 FQNEAQ (reference sequence). The CDR3 runs 13 residues. V was trimmed by 4 bases and J by 8 bases, leaving 15 bases between them. The CDR3 DNA reads as TGTGCCAGCAGCTACACCAACCCTACGAAGCAGTACTTC. The encoded protein is CASSYTNPTKQYF.

V is TRBV6-1 and J is TRBJ1-6; D unclear. The germline CDR1 and CDR2 sequences are MNHNS and SASEGT. V was pared by 4 bases and J by 7 bases, with 11 bases between. There are 14 residues in the CDR3. The CDR3 protein is CASSALGRNSPLHF. The CDR3 coding sequence is TGTGCCAGCAGTGCTTTGGGGAGGAATTCACCCCTCCACTTT.

The chain recombines TRBV5-6 with TRBJ1-4; TRBD1 is a possible D gene (6 bases). Germline V gene lookup returns CDR1 SGHDT and CDR2 YYEEEE. The CDR3 loop spans 15 amino acids. V lost 5 bases and J 4 bases, leaving 15 bases between the germline ends. The CDR3 nucleotides read TGTGCCAGCAGTAGGACGGACAGTATTAATGAAAAACTGTTTTTT. Its protein product is CASSRTDSINEKLFF.

V gene TRBV11-2 combines with J gene TRBJ1-4; D is possibly TRBD1 (5 bases). V was clipped by 5 bases and J by 7 bases, with 17 bases between them. Germline loops: CDR1 SGHAT, CDR2 FQNNGV. The CDR3 loop spans 15 amino acids. CDR3 protein: CASSPRDRRREKLFF. The CDR3 DNA follows: TGTGCCAGCAGCCCACGGGACCGAAGGCGTGAAAAACTGTTTTTT.

The J gene is TRBJ2-5, the V gene TRBV28, with 7 bases aligning to TRBD1. The germline gives CDR1 MDHEN, CDR2 SYDVKM. V lost 4 bases, J lost 1 base, and 6 bases stayed unmatched. This CDR3 comprises 15 residues. CDR3 region: CASSSRGQLQETQYF. The CDR3 bases are TGTGCCAGCAGTTCACGGGGACAGCTCCAAGAGACCCAGTACTTC.

The chain joins TRBV19 to TRBJ2-3, with TRBD1 matching over 10 bases. Trimming took 8 bases from V and 5 from J; bases not matched to a gene: 4. The CDR3 is 13 amino acids. From germline, CDR1 is LNHDA and CDR2 SQIVND (reference sequence). The CDR3 DNA follows: TGTGCCAGTGAGGGACAGGGGCAAGATACGCAGTATTTT. It specifies CASEGQGQDTQYF.